These 32 T cell receptor beta chains came from one sample sequenced in a study of shared clonotypes between healthy human individuals. Using immunoSEQ multiplex PCR, the repertoire was profiled, and TCRdb retains in-frame clones only, with some absent. The top ten hold about 12% of the sample, which has about half a million clones, around 73% seen once. Sequences were obtained from PBMCs. Source of these receptors: a woman in her forties in good health. Some clones in this sample may be carry-over from other donors' samples.

Concerning this clone: This likely traces to a read error, being one base from a far larger clone. The chain has TRBV4-3 and TRBJ2-3, with 8 positions matching TRBD2. V dropped 1 base and J dropped 4; count of bases not matched to a gene: 7. The CDR3 sequence is 16 residues long. Germline V gene data show CDR1 as LGHNA and CDR2 as YSLEER. The CDR3 DNA follows: TGCGCCAGCAGCCAAGGTAGGGGACTAGGCGCAGATACGCAGTATTTT. Protein sequence: CASSQGRGLGADTQYF.

The chain employs TRBV18 and TRBJ2-5, with 14 bases fitting TRBD2. V lost 4 bases, J lost 4 bases, and 5 bases stayed unmatched. The CDR3 length is 16 residues. CDR1 and CDR2 (germline): KGHSH, LQKENI. The chain's CDR3 is CASSRGLAGVGETQYF. The CDR3 DNA reads as TGTGCCAGCTCACGGGGACTAGCGGGAGTGGGAGAGACCCAGTACTTC.

This clone has just a few counts. The chain links TRBV5-5 to TRBJ2-7; D is uncertain. The length of the CDR3 is 15 residues. V lost 0 bases to trimming and J lost 2 bases, with 12 bases between them. CDR1 and CDR2 (germline): SGHKS, YYEKEE (reference sequence). The CDR3 protein is CASSLGAGYPYEQYF. The CDR3 DNA reads as TGTGCCAGCAGCTTGGGGGCAGGTTATCCCTACGAGCAGTACTTC.

CDR3: CASSLGRTSGANVLTF. The CDR3 nucleotides are TGTGCCAGCAGCTTAGGGCGGACCTCTGGGGCCAACGTCCTGACTTTC. V gene TRBV7-3 combines with J gene TRBJ2-6; the D is unclear. The CDR3 has 16 amino acids. V was cut by 2 bases and J by 0 bases, with 8 bases left in between. Looked up from germline, CDR1 is SGHTA and CDR2 is FQGTGA. Looking up the rest from reference TRBV7-3 and TRBJ2-6 gives the full variable domain: GAGVSQTPSNKVTEKGKYVELRCDPISGHTALYWYRQSLGQGPEFLIYFQGTGAADDSGLPNDRFFAVRPEGSVSTLKIQRTERGDSAVYLCASSLGRTSGANVLTFGAGSRLTVL.

The chain carries TRBV7-2 and TRBJ1-4; 8 bases are a match to TRBD1. Germline assignment: CDR1 SGHTA and CDR2 FQGNSA. The CDR3 sequence is 16 residues long. V trimming: 5 bases; J trimming: 8 bases; junction bases outside the gene matches: 13. The CDR3 loop is CASSPGQGRAEEKLFF. The CDR3 DNA reads as TGTGCCAGCAGCCCTGGACAGGGAAGGGCTGAAGAAAAACTGTTTTTT.

CDR3 DNA: TGTGCCAGCAGCTTAGGCGCTAGCGGGACCTACGAGCAGTACTTC. Translation gives CASSLGASGTYEQYF. The chain carries TRBV11-2 and TRBJ2-7, with 9 bases fitting TRBD2. The germline V gene encodes CDR1 SGHAT and CDR2 FQNNGV. Trimming at V came to 1 base and at J to 2 bases, leaving 3 bases not matched to a gene. There are 15 residues in the CDR3.

The rearrangement links TRBV30 to TRBJ1-2; 8 positions match TRBD1. The germline CDR1 and CDR2 sequences are GTSNPN and SVGIG (reference sequence). CDR3 length: 15 residues. Losses at the gene ends were 0 bases for V and 6 bases for J; bases not matched to a gene: 9. The CDR3 region is CAWSVNGQGSDGYTF. The CDR3 region has the DNA TGTGCCTGGAGTGTAAACGGACAGGGTTCAGATGGCTACACCTTC.

The chain couples TRBV10-2 to TRBJ2-4, with 8 bases matching TRBD2. The CDR3 is 15 residues long. V lost 6 bases to trimming and J lost 6 bases; unmatched junction nucleotides: 10. The germline V gene has CDR1 WSHSY and CDR2 SAAADI. CDR3 nucleotide sequence: TGCGCCAGCAGGACTGGGGGACTAGGGCGAAACATTCAGTACTTC. This gives the protein CASRTGGLGRNIQYF.

V usage is TRBV11-2 and J usage is TRBJ2-5; 8 nucleotides line up with TRBD1. Germline V CDR1 and CDR2: SGHAT, FQNNGV. The CDR3 is 14 amino acids. The J segment lost 2 bases and the V segment lost 5 bases, leaving 4 bases of the junction unmatched. CDR3 residues: CASSQGAGQETQYF. CDR3 sequence (DNA): TGTGCCAGCAGCCAGGGGGCGGGGCAAGAGACCCAGTACTTC.

This clone was detected only once. The chain links TRBV30 to TRBJ2-1; D possibly corresponds to TRBD2 (6 bases). V shed 4 bases and J shed 4 bases, with 20 bases lying between them. There are 16 residues in the CDR3. Germline V gives CDR1 GTSNPN, CDR2 SVGIG (reference sequence). CDR3 amino acids: CAWILRGGRPYNEQFF. The DNA for the CDR3 is TGTGCCTGGATTTTGCGGGGTGGTCGTCCTTACAATGAGCAGTTCTTC.

This clone was seen a few times. The chain couples TRBV6-4 to TRBJ2-1; 14 bases fit TRBD2. The CDR3 extends over 15 amino acids. The ends lost 5 bases at V and 6 bases at J; junction bases unmatched: 3. Per the germline V gene, CDR1 is MRHNA and CDR2 is SNTAGT. The CDR3 sequence is CASSPGTSGSNEQFF. CDR3 coding DNA: TGTGCCAGCAGTCCCGGGACTAGCGGGAGCAATGAGCAGTTCTTC.

The chain uses TRBV6-5 and TRBJ1-2; TRBD1 might be the D (6 bases). This CDR3 has 16 residues. CDR1 and CDR2 (germline): MNHEY, SVGAGI. Trimming took off 0 bases at V and 0 bases at J, with 11 bases between the two ends. This CDR3 is CASSYSAGAANYGYTF. CDR3 DNA sequence: TGTGCCAGCAGTTACTCCGCAGGGGCGGCTAACTATGGCTACACCTTC.

The V gene is TRBV30, the J gene TRBJ2-7, with 11 bases fitting TRBD2. The ends lost 4 bases at V and 4 bases at J; junction bases unmatched: 12. The germline V gene has CDR1 GTSNPN and CDR2 SVGIG (reference sequence). The CDR3 is 16 residues long. In nucleotides, the CDR3 is TGTGCCTGGAACTTAGCGGGAGGGGATTCTGTTTACGAGCAGTACTTC. Translating it yields CAWNLAGGDSVYEQYF.

The genes are TRBV7-8 and TRBJ2-3; no clear D. Trimming stripped 10 bases from V and 2 bases from J, with 16 bases between. CDR1 is SGHVS, CDR2 FQNEAQ, per germline. The CDR3 runs to 14 residues. In nucleotides, the CDR3 is TGTGCCACCAAAACCTTACGGGTCACAGATACGCAGTATTTT. This translates into CATKTLRVTDTQYF.

The CDR3 protein is CASSPGLAKNIQYF. The CDR3 bases are TGTGCCAGCAGCCCGGGGTTAGCCAAAAACATTCAGTACTTC. The rearrangement joins TRBV7-2 to TRBJ2-4; weak D call: TRBD2 (5 bases). The length of the CDR3 is 14 residues. Trimming removed 5 bases at V and 0 bases at J, with 8 bases between. Germline assignment: CDR1 SGHTA and CDR2 FQGNSA.

The chain uses TRBV9 and TRBJ2-2; tentatively, D is TRBD1 or TRBD2 (6 bases each). The CDR3 has 17 residues. CDR1 is SGDLS, CDR2 YYNGEE, per germline. V was shortened by 3 bases and J by 2 bases, with 17 bases between the two germline ends. CDR3: CASSAAPQGTNTGELFF. CDR3 sequence (DNA): TGTGCCAGCAGCGCCGCGCCCCAGGGGACTAACACCGGGGAGCTGTTTTTT. Together with reference TRBV9 and TRBJ2-2, the CDR3 gives the full variable domain: DSGVTQTPKHLITATGQRVTLRCSPRSGDLSVYWYQQSLDQGLQFLIQYYNGEERAKGNILERFSAQQFPDLHSELNLSSLELGDSALYFCASSAAPQGTNTGELFFGEGSRLTVL.

Only a few counts were recorded for this clone. The CDR3 DNA reads as TGTGCCAGCAGCCAAGCCCCTAGCGGGAGAGGGCGGGAGACCCAGTACTTC. Amino acids: CASSQAPSGRGRETQYF. The rearrangement joins TRBV4-2 to TRBJ2-5, with 10 positions matching TRBD2. This CDR3 has 17 amino acids. Per germline, CDR1 LGHNA and CDR2 YNFKEQ. The V gene end was trimmed by 1 base and the J gene end by 5 bases; junction bases not matched to a gene: 10.

This clone has only a few counts. The chain joins TRBV7-2 to TRBJ2-5; perhaps D is TRBD1 or TRBD2 (5 bases each). The CDR3 runs 14 residues. Trimming pared 6 bases from V and 5 bases from J, leaving 16 bases between. Germline V gives CDR1 SGHTA, CDR2 FQGNSA. CDR3 sequence: CASRNKGPHETQYF. The CDR3 DNA sequence: TGTGCCAGCAGAAATAAGGGACCACACGAGACCCAGTACTTC. Looking up the rest from reference TRBV7-2 and TRBJ2-5 gives the full variable domain: GAGVSQSPSNKVTEKGKDVELRCDPISGHTALYWYRQSLGQGLEFLIYFQGNSAPDKSGLPSDRFSAERTGGSVSTLTIQRTQQEDSAVYLCASRNKGPHETQYFGPGTRLLVL.

The CDR3 nucleotides are TGTGCCAGCAGCTTTTCCCGCGGGAACTCTGGAAACACCATATATTTT. It encodes CASSFSRGNSGNTIYF. The V call is TRBV11-2, the J call TRBJ1-3; D is unresolved. This CDR3 contains 16 residues. Trimming left V 3 bases short and J 0 bases short, with 12 bases between. Per the germline V gene, CDR1 is SGHAT and CDR2 is FQNNGV. The full variable domain, with the rest looked up from reference TRBV11-2 and TRBJ1-3, is EAGVAQSPRYKIIEKRQSVAFWCNPISGHATLYWYQQILGQGPKLLIQFQNNGVVDDSQLPKDRFSAERLKGVDSTLKIQPAKLEDSAVYLCASSFSRGNSGNTIYFGEGSWLTVV.

The chain couples TRBV5-1 to TRBJ2-3; D not resolved. This CDR3 region has 16 residues. CDR1 is SGHRS and CDR2 is YFSETQ in the germline V gene. The V end was cut by 5 bases, the J end by 1 base, with 17 bases between. CDR3: CASSNLGNRGTDTQYF. As DNA, the CDR3 is TGCGCCAGCAGTAATCTAGGGAATCGGGGCACAGATACGCAGTATTTT.

The chain links TRBV29-1 to TRBJ1-4; possible D gene TRBD1, 5 bases. The germline gives CDR1 SQVTM, CDR2 ANQGSEA. Trimming removed 0 bases from V and 7 bases from J, with 12 bases in between. The CDR3 totals 14 residues. CDR3 in amino acids: CSVEDGGYSEKLFF. DNA for the CDR3: TGCAGCGTTGAAGATGGGGGTTACAGTGAAAAACTGTTTTTT. The full variable domain, with the rest looked up from reference TRBV29-1 and TRBJ1-4, is SAVISQKPSRDICQRGTSLTIQCQVDSQVTMMFWYRQQPGQSLTLIATANQGSEATYESGFVIDKFPISRPNLTFSTLTVSNMSPEDSSIYLCSVEDGGYSEKLFFGSGTQLSVL.

The chain links TRBV19 to TRBJ2-3, with D possibly TRBD2 on 5 matching bases. CDR1 is LNHDA and CDR2 is SQIVND in the germline V gene (reference sequence). Trimming took 9 bases from V and 0 from J, leaving 16 bases between them. The CDR3 length is 15 residues. CDR3 sequence reads: CASPLSASSTDTQYF. The CDR3 coding sequence is TGTGCCAGCCCACTTAGCGCTTCTAGCACAGATACGCAGTATTTT.

The chain has TRBV28 and TRBJ2-1; perhaps TRBD2 as D (6 bases). Between the trimmed V and J ends, which lost 6 bases and 1 base, there was a span of 19 bases. Germline CDR1 and CDR2: MDHEN and SYDVKM. CDR3 length: 17 amino acids. Here the CDR3 reads CASSFTRENWSYNEQFF. DNA for the CDR3: TGTGCCAGCAGCTTTACACGGGAGAATTGGTCCTACAATGAGCAGTTCTTC.

Points on this clone: This sample also contains other DNA sequences that code for the same CDR3. This chain joins TRBV18 and TRBJ2-5; perhaps TRBD1 as D (5 bases). The CDR3 runs 12 residues. CDR1 and CDR2 from the germline V gene are KGHSH and LQKENI. Trimming pared 1 base from V and 5 bases from J, leaving 5 bases between. CDR3 residues: CASSPQGETQYF. The DNA of the CDR3 is TGTGCCAGCTCACCACAGGGGGAGACCCAGTACTTC. The full variable domain, in which reference TRBV18 and TRBJ2-5 provide the parts outside the CDR3, is NAGVMQNPRHLVRRRGQEARLRCSPMKGHSHVYWYRQLPEEGLKFMVYLQKENIIDESGMPKERFSAEFPKEGPSILRIQQVVRGDSAAYFCASSPQGETQYFGPGTRLLVL.

The chain recombines TRBV5-6 with TRBJ2-2; 10 nucleotides align to TRBD1. V lost 3 bases and J lost 7; bases outside the gene matches: 6. Looked up from germline, CDR1 is SGHDT and CDR2 is YYEEEE. This CDR3 is 15 amino acids long. CDR3 amino acids: CASSSGQGDDGELFF. CDR3 DNA sequence: TGTGCCAGCAGCTCCGGACAGGGGGATGACGGGGAGCTGTTTTTT.

J is TRBJ2-7 and V is TRBV19; no clear D. The CDR3 runs to 13 residues. The ends were cut back, 8 bases at V and 7 bases at J, with 18 bases in the middle. Looked up from germline, CDR1 is LNHDA and CDR2 is SQIVND (reference sequence). The CDR3 is CASGDVATGEQYF. In DNA, the CDR3 is TGTGCCAGTGGAGACGTAGCCACGGGTGAGCAGTACTTC.

This chain links TRBV11-2 with TRBJ1-6; D perhaps matches TRBD1 (5 bases). Germline loops: CDR1 SGHAT, CDR2 FQNNGV. The CDR3 has 14 residues. The V and J ends lost 3 bases and 10 bases respectively, with 13 bases between them. The CDR3 sequence is CASSLVRVTSPLHF. CDR3 nucleotide sequence: TGTGCCAGCAGCTTGGTCAGGGTGACCTCACCCCTCCACTTT. The whole variable domain, filled in from reference TRBV11-2 and TRBJ1-6, reads EAGVAQSPRYKIIEKRQSVAFWCNPISGHATLYWYQQILGQGPKLLIQFQNNGVVDDSQLPKDRFSAERLKGVDSTLKIQPAKLEDSAVYLCASSLVRVTSPLHFGNGTRLTVT.

The chain carries TRBV18 and TRBJ1-4; D is uncertain. The germline V gene encodes CDR1 KGHSH and CDR2 LQKENI. Trimming shortened V by 6 bases and J by 7 bases, and 15 bases separated the two germline ends. The CDR3 consists of 14 residues. The CDR3 DNA reads TGTGCCAGCTCTCCAAACACGGAGGGTGAAAAACTGTTTTTT. Translating it yields CASSPNTEGEKLFF. Drawing the rest from reference TRBV18 and TRBJ1-4, the complete variable domain is NAGVMQNPRHLVRRRGQEARLRCSPMKGHSHVYWYRQLPEEGLKFMVYLQKENIIDESGMPKERFSAEFPKEGPSILRIQQVVRGDSAAYFCASSPNTEGEKLFFGSGTQLSVL.

The gene calls are TRBV6-6 and TRBJ2-4; either TRBD1 or TRBD2 may fit D (5 bases each). V was trimmed by 5 bases and J by 0 bases, leaving 11 bases between them. CDR3 length equals 15 residues. Germline CDR1 MNHNY, CDR2 SVGAGI (reference sequence). CDR3 nucleotide sequence: TGTGCCAGCAGTCTCCGGGACGGAGCCAAAAACATTCAGTACTTC. Protein sequence: CASSLRDGAKNIQYF.

The chain combines TRBV7-3 with TRBJ2-3, with TRBD2 identical over 7 bases. The CDR3 is 15 amino acids. The germline gives CDR1 SGHTA, CDR2 FQGTGA. With 2 bases clipped from V and 2 bases from J, the junction kept 4 bases outside the gene matches. Written as DNA, the CDR3 is TGTGCCAGCAGCTTAGGGGAGGGCCACACAGATACGCAGTATTTT. Residues: CASSLGEGHTDTQYF.

The CDR3 sequence is CASSFGQGGDEQYF. In DNA form, the CDR3 reads TGCGCCAGCAGCTTCGGCCAGGGCGGAGACGAGCAGTACTTC. The rearrangement joins TRBV5-1 to TRBJ2-7; D might be TRBD1 (5 bases). The V and J ends lost 2 bases and 5 bases respectively, with 14 bases between them. The CDR3 has 14 residues. CDR1 is SGHRS, CDR2 YFSETQ, per germline. The variable domain in full, with the rest retrieved from reference TRBV5-1 and TRBJ2-7, is KAGVTQTPRYLIKTRGQQVTLSCSPISGHRSVSWYQQTPGQGLQFLFEYFSETQRNKGNFPGRFSGRQFSNSRSEMNVSTLELGDSALYLCASSFGQGGDEQYFGPGTRLTVT.

The chain uses TRBV7-7 and TRBJ2-1, with a tentative D call TRBD2 (6 bases). The CDR3 is made up of 15 amino acids. Germline CDR1 and CDR2: SSHAT and FNYEAQ (reference sequence). Trimming took off 3 bases at V and 9 bases at J, with 18 bases between the two ends. The CDR3 protein is CASSLDSVLGGEQFF. The CDR3 coding sequence is TGTGCCAGCAGCTTGGATAGCGTACTGGGGGGTGAGCAGTTCTTC.